The T cell receptor beta chain under discussion was sequenced for a study of early stage breast cancer tumors. Across the study: Samples were sequenced at about 9.7-fold average coverage.

The CDR3 contains 15 residues. The germline V gene has CDR1 SGHDT and CDR2 YYEEEE. Trimming cost V 2 bases and J 2 bases; bases outside gene matches: 6. Study-level results: In most of the 16 patients, blood comparison separated tumor from normal breast.

To note about this clone: Its matching antigen is unknown.

Clones were sequenced by immunoSEQ multiplex PCR, and TCRdb holds only the in-frame ones, with some missing. This sample has around 51,000 clones, with over 75% found just once. Material for sequencing was blood. J is TRBJ2-7 and V is TRBV5-6; 8 bases align to TRBD1. This clonotype was obtained from a person aged 40 to 49 with breast cancer. CDR3 loop: CASSFQGAGAYEQYF. Here the CDR3 DNA reads TGTGCCAGCAGCTTTCAGGGGGCAGGAGCCTACGAGCAGTACTTC.